The source of this TCR beta chain is a study of blood T cells in healthy people across ages. Overall study context: For every two T cells, template switching captured about one barcoded beta molecule. Findings and limits, study-wide: Both higher diversity and more naive CD4+ cells marked long-lived donors when set against aged donors.

Sample-barcoded 5' priming and a J-beta primer mix drove a second PCR of about 6 to 12 cycles. MiXCR, run by TCRdb on the 5' RACE reads, gives a single entry per CDR3 protein. The sample shows about 1.5 million distinct CDR3 sequences, roughly 40% of them seen only once. This clonotype was observed a handful of times. What it binds is unknown. Sequencing was carried out using blood. This TCR was recovered from a woman aged 18-29 years in good health.

The CDR3 nucleotides read TGTGCCAGCAGTCGACAGGGCCCTGACCAGCCCCAGCATTTT. Its protein is CASSRQGPDQPQHF. V usage is TRBV27 and J usage is TRBJ1-5; 7 bases are shared with TRBD1. The CDR3 runs 14 residues. The J segment lost 7 bases and the V segment lost 5 bases, leaving 8 bases of the junction unmatched. Germline lookup yields CDR1 MNHEY and CDR2 SMNVEV (reference sequence).